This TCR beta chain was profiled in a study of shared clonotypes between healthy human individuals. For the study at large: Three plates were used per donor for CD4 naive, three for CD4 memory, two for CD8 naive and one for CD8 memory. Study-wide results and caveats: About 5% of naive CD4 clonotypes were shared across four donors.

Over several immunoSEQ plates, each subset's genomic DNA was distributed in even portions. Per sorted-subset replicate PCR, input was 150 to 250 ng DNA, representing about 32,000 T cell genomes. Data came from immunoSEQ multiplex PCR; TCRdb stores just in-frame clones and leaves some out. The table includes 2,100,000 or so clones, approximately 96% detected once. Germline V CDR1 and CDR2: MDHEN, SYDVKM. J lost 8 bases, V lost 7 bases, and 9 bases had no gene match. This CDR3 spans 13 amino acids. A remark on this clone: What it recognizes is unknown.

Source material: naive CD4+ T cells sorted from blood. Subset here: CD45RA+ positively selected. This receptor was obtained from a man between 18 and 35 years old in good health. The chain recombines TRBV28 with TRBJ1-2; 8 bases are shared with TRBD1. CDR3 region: CASIKDRAGGYTF. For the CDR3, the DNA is TGTGCCAGCATTAAGGACAGGGCGGGCGGCTACACCTTC.